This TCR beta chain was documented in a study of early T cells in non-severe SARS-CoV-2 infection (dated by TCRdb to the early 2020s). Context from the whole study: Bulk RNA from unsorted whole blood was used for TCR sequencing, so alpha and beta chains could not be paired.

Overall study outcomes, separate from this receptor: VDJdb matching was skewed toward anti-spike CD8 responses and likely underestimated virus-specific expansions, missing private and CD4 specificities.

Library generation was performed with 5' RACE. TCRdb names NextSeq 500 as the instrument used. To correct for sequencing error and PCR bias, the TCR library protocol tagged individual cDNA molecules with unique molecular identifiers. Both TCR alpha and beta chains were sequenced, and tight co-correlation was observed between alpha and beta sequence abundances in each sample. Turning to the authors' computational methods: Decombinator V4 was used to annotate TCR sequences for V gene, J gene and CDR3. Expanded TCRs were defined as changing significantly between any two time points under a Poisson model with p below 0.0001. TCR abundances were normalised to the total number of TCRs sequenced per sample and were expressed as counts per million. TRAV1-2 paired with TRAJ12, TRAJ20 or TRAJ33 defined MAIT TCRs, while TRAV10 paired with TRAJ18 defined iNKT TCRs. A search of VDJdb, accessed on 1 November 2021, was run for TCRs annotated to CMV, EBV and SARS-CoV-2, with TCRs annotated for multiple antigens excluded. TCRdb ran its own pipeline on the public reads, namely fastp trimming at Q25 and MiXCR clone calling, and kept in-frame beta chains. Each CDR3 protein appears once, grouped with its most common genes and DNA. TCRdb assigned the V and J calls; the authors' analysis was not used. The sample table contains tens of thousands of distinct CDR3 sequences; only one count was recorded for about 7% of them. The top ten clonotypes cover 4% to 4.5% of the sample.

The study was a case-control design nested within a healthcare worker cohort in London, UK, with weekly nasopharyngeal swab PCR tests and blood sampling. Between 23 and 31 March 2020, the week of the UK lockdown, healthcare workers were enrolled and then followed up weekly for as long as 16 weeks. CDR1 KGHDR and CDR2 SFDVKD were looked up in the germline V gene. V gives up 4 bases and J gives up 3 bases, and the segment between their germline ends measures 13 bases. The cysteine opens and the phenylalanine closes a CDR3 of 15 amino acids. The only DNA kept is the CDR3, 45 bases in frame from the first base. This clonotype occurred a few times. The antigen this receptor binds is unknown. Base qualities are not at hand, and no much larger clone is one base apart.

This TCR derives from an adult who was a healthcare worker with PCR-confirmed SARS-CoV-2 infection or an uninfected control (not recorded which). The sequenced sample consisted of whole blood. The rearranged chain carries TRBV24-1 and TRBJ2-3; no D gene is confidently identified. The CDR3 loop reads CATSDTSPRTDTQYF. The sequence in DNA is TGTGCCACCAGTGACACCTCCCCAAGGACAGATACGCAGTATTTT.